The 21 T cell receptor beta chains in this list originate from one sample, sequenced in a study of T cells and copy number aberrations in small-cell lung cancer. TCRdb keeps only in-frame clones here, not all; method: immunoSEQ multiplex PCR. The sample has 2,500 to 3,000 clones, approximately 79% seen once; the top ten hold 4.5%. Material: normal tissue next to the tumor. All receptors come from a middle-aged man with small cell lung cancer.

CDR3 nucleotides: TGCGCCAGCAGCTTCGCCGGGACAGACAATGAGCAGTTCTTC. Protein: CASSFAGTDNEQFF. V usage is TRBV5-1 and J usage is TRBJ2-1; TRBD1 aligns across 7 bases. V was clipped by 2 bases and J by 5 bases; unmatched bases: 4. Germline CDR1 reads SGHRS; CDR2 reads YFSETQ. There are 14 residues in the CDR3. Supplemented by reference TRBV5-1 and TRBJ2-1, the full variable domain reads KAGVTQTPRYLIKTRGQQVTLSCSPISGHRSVSWYQQTPGQGLQFLFEYFSETQRNKGNFPGRFSGRQFSNSRSEMNVSTLELGDSALYLCASSFAGTDNEQFFGPGTRLTVL.

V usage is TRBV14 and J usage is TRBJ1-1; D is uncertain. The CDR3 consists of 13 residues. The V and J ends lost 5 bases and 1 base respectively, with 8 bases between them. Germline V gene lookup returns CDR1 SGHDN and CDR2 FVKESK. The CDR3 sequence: CASSLIQNTEAFF. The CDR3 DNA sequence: TGTGCCAGCAGCTTAATCCAGAACACTGAAGCTTTCTTT.

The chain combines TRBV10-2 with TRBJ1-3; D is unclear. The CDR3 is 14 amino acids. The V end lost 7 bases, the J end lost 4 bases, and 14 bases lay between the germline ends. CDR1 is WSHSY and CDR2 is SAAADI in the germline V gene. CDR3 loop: CASNDAGGGNTIYF. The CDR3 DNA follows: TGCGCCAGCAATGATGCAGGAGGAGGAAACACCATATATTTT.

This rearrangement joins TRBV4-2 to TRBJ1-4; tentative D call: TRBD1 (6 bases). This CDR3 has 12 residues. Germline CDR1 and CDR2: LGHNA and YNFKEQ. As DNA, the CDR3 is TGTGTGAGGGCAGGGGTTAATGAAAAACTGTTTTTT. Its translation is CVRAGVNEKLFF.

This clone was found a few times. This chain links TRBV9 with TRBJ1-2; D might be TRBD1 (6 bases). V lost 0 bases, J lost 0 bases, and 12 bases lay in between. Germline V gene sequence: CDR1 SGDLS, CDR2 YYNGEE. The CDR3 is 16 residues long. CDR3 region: CASSVDSGVSNYGYTF. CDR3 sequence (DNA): TGTGCCAGCAGCGTAGACTCAGGGGTATCTAACTATGGCTACACCTTC.

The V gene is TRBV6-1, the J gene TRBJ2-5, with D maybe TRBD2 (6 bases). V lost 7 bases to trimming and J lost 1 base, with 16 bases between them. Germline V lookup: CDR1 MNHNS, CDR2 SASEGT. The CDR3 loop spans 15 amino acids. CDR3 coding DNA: TGTGCCAGCATTCCCGGCGGGGCCGGCCAAGAGACCCAGTACTTC. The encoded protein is CASIPGGAGQETQYF.

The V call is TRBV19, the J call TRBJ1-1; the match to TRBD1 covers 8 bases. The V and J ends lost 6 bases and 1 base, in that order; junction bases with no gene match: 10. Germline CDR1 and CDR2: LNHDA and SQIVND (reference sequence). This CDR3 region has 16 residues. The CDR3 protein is CASSPRTGQGNTEAFF. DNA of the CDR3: TGTGCCAGTAGCCCGCGGACAGGGCAGGGGAACACTGAAGCTTTCTTT.

CDR3: CASSRGTSGGVRDQYF. The CDR3 DNA is TGTGCCAGCAGCCGAGGGACTAGCGGGGGGGTTCGGGACCAGTACTTC. The chain carries TRBV5-4 and TRBJ2-5, with 16 bases identical to TRBD2. CDR1 and CDR2 from the germline V gene are SGHNT and YYREEE (reference sequence). The CDR3 length is 16 residues. V gave up 4 bases and J gave up 10 bases; unmatched junction bases: 10.

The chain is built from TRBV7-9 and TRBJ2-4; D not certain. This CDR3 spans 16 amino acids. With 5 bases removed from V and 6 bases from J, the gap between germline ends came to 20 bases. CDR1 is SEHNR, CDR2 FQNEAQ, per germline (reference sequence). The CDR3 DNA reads TGTGCCAGCAGCCGACGCCCCGACGGCCGATTAAACATTCAGTACTTC. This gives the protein CASSRRPDGRLNIQYF.

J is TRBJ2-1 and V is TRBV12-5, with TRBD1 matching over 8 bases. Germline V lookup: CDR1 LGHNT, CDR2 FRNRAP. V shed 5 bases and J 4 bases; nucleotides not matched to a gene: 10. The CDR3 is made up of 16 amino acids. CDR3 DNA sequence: TGTGCTAGTGGTAACACGGACAGGGTCCCGTACAATGAGCAGTTCTTC. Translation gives CASGNTDRVPYNEQFF.

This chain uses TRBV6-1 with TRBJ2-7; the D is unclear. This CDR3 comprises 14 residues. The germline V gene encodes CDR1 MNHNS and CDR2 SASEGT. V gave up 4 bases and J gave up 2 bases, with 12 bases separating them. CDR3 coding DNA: TGTGCCAGCAGTGCCCCGGGCCAAACCTACGAGCAGTACTTC. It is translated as CASSAPGQTYEQYF.

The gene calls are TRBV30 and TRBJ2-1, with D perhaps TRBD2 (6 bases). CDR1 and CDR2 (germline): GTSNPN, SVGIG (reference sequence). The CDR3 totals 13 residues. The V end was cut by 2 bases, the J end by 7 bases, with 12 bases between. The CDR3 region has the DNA TGTGCCTGGAGTCGGCCGACTAGGAATGAGCAGTTCTTC. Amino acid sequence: CAWSRPTRNEQFF.

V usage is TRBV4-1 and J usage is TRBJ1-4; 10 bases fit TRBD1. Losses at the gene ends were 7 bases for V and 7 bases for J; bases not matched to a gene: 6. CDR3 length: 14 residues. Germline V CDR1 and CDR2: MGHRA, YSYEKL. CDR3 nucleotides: TGCGCCAGCAAACGACAGGGGGCGCGTGAAAAACTGTTTTTT. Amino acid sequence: CASKRQGAREKLFF.

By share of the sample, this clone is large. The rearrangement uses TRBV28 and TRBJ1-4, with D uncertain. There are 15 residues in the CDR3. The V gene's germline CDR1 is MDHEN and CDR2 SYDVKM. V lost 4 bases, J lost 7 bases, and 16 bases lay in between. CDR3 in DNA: TGTGCCAGCAGTTCCGACGATGGGTGGGGTGAAAAACTGTTTTTT. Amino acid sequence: CASSSDDGWGEKLFF.

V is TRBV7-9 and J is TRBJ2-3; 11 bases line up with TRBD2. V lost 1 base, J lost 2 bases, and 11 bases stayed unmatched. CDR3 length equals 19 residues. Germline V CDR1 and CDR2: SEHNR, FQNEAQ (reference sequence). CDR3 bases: TGTGCCAGCAGCTTAGGCTTACTAGCGGGGGCCTCTATCACAGATACGCAGTATTTT. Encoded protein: CASSLGLLAGASITDTQYF.

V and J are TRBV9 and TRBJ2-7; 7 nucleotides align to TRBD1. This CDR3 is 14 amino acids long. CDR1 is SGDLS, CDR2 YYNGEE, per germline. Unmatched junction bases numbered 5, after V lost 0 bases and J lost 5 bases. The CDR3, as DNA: TGTGCCAGCAGCGTAGCGTACAGGGGAAACGAGCAGTACTTC. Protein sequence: CASSVAYRGNEQYF.

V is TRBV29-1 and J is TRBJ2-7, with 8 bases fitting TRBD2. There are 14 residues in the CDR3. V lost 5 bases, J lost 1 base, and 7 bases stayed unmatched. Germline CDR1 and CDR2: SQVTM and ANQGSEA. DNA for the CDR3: TGCAGCGTTTATACCGGGACTAGTTCCTACGAGCAGTACTTC. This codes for CSVYTGTSSYEQYF.

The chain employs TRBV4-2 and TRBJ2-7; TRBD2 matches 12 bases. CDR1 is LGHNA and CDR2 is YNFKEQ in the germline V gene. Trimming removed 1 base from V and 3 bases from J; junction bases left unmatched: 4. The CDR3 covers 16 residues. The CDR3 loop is CASSQAETSGSYEQYF. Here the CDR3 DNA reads TGTGCCAGCAGCCAAGCCGAGACTAGCGGGAGCTACGAGCAGTACTTC.

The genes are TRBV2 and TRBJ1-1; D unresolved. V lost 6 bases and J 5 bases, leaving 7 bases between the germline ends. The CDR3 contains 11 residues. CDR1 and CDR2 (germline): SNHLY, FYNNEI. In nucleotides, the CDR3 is TGTGCCAGCAGATCTGGGACTGAAGCTTTCTTT. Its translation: CASRSGTEAFF.

The DNA for the CDR3 is TGTGCCAGCCAGGGACTAGCGGGAGTACAGACCCAGTACTTC. Its translation: CASQGLAGVQTQYF. The chain is built from TRBV2 and TRBJ2-5, with TRBD2 matching over 14 bases. This CDR3 is 14 amino acids long. In germline, CDR1 is SNHLY, CDR2 FYNNEI. The V gene end was trimmed by 8 bases and the J gene end by 6 bases; junction bases not matched to a gene: 5.

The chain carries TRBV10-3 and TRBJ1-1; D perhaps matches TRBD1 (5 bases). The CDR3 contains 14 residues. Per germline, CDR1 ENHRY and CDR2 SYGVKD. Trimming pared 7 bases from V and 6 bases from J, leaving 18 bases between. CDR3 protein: CAITRGQGSPEAFF. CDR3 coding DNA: TGTGCCATCACCCGAGGGCAGGGATCTCCTGAAGCTTTCTTT.